These T cell receptor beta chains were read from a single sample in a study of cytomegalovirus exposure and HLA in healthy donors. Clones were read by immunoSEQ multiplex PCR, and TCRdb kept only the in-frame ones, dropping some. This table holds 210,000 or so clones, approximately 79% found once. Sequences were obtained from PBMCs. The source of these receptors is a man younger than 35 in good health and CMV-seronegative. Each CDR3 is given with its conserved first and last residue. Each record gives: V gene, CDR3 protein.

>TRBV28
CASNIAAAGTRKQETQYF
>TRBV19
CASSHYTGELFF
>TRBV6-4
CASSAQGDTEAFF
>TRBV5-1
CASHETSGSTGELFF
>TRBV28
CASSTLGGAVAEAFF
>TRBV6-1
CASSEAGGSYEQYF
>TRBV2
CASRAQTGGGDEQYF
>TRBV30
CAWNLRGNVPNEQFF
>TRBV18
CASSATGASYEQYF
>TRBV14
CASSQDWAGVRSYNEQFF
>TRBV10-3
CAISESGTGTTYF
>TRBV28
CASSLRETQYF
>TRBV9
CASSSGLAGGPEQYF
>TRBV5-1
CASSPSDTIMYF
>TRBV6-6
CASSYSTSGVEETQYF
>TRBV9
CASSESLAANNEQFF
>TRBV4-1
CASSLLAGDTDTQYF
>TRBV2
CASRAGTSGSYEQYF
>TRBV28
CASGQGGGTEAFF
>TRBV28
CASSLGELVMGYDTEAFF
>TRBV7-9
CASSPGTGRNTIYF
>TRBV5-1
CASSLRGFIEEQYF
>TRBV9
CASSDSGGRRSLETQYF
>TRBV5-4
CASSLRGGNEQFF
>TRBV27
CASRDRAHSPLHF
>TRBV15
CATSREKRASPYEQYF
>TRBV7-8
CASSLEGGNEQFF